The clone carrying this TCR beta chain was counted a few times. No antigen is known for it. Unique molecular identifiers were built into the TCRbeta library. One entry per CDR3 protein results from TCRdb running MiXCR on the PCR reads. The data contain roughly 340,000 distinct CDR3 sequences, roughly 17% of them seen just once; the ten biggest clones take up about 41%. Germline V CDR1 and CDR2: SGHRS, YFSETQ. The CDR3 consists of 14 residues. Trimming cost V 2 bases and J 0 bases, with 8 bases left between them. These data belong to a study of T-cell reconstitution after alpha-beta-depleted transplantation in children. General observations from the study: Newly produced T cells mostly accounted for T-cell counts and diversity one year post-transplant. It was reported that alpha-beta T cells came from several hundred expanded graft clones (about two months after transplant).

The TCR was taken from a male patient aged 2 to 10 who had a stem cell transplant for acute lymphoblastic leukemia, so the T cells may come from the graft donor. Sequencing used PBMCs, mostly from graft donor cells, obtained 360 days after TCRalphabeta/CD19-depleted stem cell transplant. The V call is TRBV5-1, the J call TRBJ1-1; D remains ambiguous. The DNA of the CDR3 is TGCGCCAGCAGCTTCCATTTTATGAACACTGAAGCTTTCTTT. Translated: CASSFHFMNTEAFF.